Sequencing of this TCR beta chain was carried out in a study of radiation and T cells in renal cell carcinoma. Clones were read by immunoSEQ multiplex PCR, and TCRdb kept only the in-frame ones, dropping some. The table records some 78,000 clones, roughly nine tenths of them present only once. About this clone: Its antigen is not known.

Time point in this sample: blood 4 weeks post-SBRT, at nephrectomy. Sample treatment: 15 Gy SBRT to primary tumor, nephrectomy 4 weeks later. V lost 5 bases, J lost 2 bases, and 22 bases lay in between. This CDR3 is 18 amino acids long. Per the germline V gene, CDR1 is MDHEN and CDR2 is SYDVKM. Overall study findings and caveats: Pretreatment tumor biopsies were lacking, so baseline clonotypes are unknown.

V is TRBV28 and J is TRBJ1-5, with no clear D. This sequence was found in a woman in her 70s with renal cell carcinoma. Sequencing used blood, obtained from a patient whose treatment included radiotherapy and nephrectomy. Here the CDR3 DNA reads TGTGCCAGCAGTCGGGGATCCAATACGGGGTCTGGCAATCAGCCCCAGCATTTT. Protein product: CASSRGSNTGSGNQPQHF.